The T cell receptor (beta chain) under discussion was sequenced for a study of CD8+CD57+ T cells in acquired aplastic anemia. Across the whole study: Isolated CD4+ and CD8+ cells, once sorted, yielded DNA averaging roughly 3.2 ug. Healthy donor sequencing depth: 9.5 million to 10.8 million CD4+, fewer than 13 million CD8+ reads.

CDR3 and TCR beta VDJ profiling relied on genomic DNA as the template. One entry per CDR3 protein, called by TCRdb with MiXCR from the reads. This table has some 220,000 distinct CDR3 sequences, approximately 35% appearing once. In germline, CDR1 is SGHRS, CDR2 YFSETQ. V was shortened by 3 bases and J by 1 base, with 10 bases between the two germline ends. This CDR3 spans 14 amino acids. Worth noting for this clonotype: Its antigen is still unknown.

Study-wide results and limits: Statistical testing detected no significant gap in CD8+ Simpson's diversity between patients and controls. Patients shared 25 to 35 CD8+ CDR3 sequences with controls.

The sample taken for sequencing was sorted CD4+, CD8+, or CD8+CD57+ T cells (not recorded which) from PBMCs. The chain recombines TRBV5-1 with TRBJ2-5, with D perhaps matching TRBD1 (5 bases). The sequence was collected from a human donor in good health, serving as a control. The CDR3, as DNA: TGCGCCAGCAGCTACCTAGACAGCCAAGAGACCCAGTACTTC. Its translation: CASSYLDSQETQYF.